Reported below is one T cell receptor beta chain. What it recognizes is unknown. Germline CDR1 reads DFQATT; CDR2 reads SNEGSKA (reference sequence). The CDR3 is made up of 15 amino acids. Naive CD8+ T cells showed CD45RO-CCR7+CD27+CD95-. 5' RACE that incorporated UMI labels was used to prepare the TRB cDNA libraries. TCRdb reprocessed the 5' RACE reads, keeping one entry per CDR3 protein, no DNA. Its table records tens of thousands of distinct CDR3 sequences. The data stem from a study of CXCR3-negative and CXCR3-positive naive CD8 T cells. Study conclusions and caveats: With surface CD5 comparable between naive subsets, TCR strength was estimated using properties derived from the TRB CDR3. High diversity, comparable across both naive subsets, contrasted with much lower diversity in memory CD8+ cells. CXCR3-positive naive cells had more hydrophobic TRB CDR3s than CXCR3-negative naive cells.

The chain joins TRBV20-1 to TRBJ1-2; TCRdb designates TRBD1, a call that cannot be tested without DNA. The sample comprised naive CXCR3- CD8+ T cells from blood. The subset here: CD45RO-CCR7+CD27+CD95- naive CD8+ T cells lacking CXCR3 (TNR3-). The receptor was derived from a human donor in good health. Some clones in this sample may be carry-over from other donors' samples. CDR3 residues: CSARWVAGGLYGYTF.